This T cell receptor (beta chain) emerged from a study of T cell repertoires in cytomegalovirus infection. Study background: Public TCR beta signature analysis indicated the presence of both CMV infection and matching HLA type.

TCRdb processed the reads anew with MiXCR; each CDR3 protein has one entry. The sample shows 310,000 or so distinct CDR3 sequences, 20% to 30% of them seen only once. Trimming removed 6 bases at V and 1 base at J, with 11 bases between. CDR1 is MNHNY and CDR2 is SVGAGI in the germline V gene (reference sequence). CDR3 length equals 14 residues. There are a few counts of this clonotype. Its cognate antigen is unknown. Study observations and caveats: CMV carriers with the relevant HLA were identified by cumulative public TCR beta family frequency.

V gene TRBV6-6 combines with J gene TRBJ2-3; no reliable D call. The receptor comes from a human donor in good health (CMV status not recorded). Some clones in this sample may be carry-over from other donors' samples. Sequencing was performed on PBMCs. The CDR3 region has the DNA TGTGCCAGCAGATCCTCGTTCCGCACAGATACGCAGTATTTT. This encodes CASRSSFRTDTQYF.